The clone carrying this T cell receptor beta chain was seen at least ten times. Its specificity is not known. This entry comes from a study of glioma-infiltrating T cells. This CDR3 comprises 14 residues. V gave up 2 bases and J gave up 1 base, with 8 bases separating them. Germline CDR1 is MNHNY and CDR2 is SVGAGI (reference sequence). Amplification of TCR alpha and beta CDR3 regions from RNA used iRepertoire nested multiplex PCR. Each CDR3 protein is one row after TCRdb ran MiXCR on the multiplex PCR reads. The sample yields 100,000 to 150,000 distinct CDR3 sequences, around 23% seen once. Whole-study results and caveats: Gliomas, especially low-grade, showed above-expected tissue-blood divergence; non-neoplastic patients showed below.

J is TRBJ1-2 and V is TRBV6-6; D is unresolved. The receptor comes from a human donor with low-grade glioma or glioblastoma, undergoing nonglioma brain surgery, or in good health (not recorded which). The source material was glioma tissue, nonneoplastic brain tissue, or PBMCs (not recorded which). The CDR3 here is CASSYRTDNYGYTF. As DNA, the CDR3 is TGTGCCAGCAGTTACCGGACCGATAACTATGGCTACACCTTC.